This is a list of T cell receptor beta chains from one sample in a study of read filtering for tumor transcriptome and immune sequencing. TCRdb analysed the reads with MiXCR anew, one entry per CDR3 protein. The table shows tens of thousands of distinct CDR3 sequences, with around 21% occurring only once. Sequences were obtained from a population of CD138-negative cells sorted from bone marrow. The source is a donor at least 40 years old with multiple myeloma. The CDR3 runs from the conserved cysteine through the conserved F or W. The D gene is left open where the match is weak. The listing skips clone size in some rows; elsewhere it reads once, few, many or a size class.

>21|-|many|TRBV21-1|TRBJ2-2
TGTGCCAGCAGCAAATTTGAACCGGGACTAGCGGGAGTCGGGAACACCGGGGAGCTGTTTTTT
CASSKFEPGLAGVGNTGELFF
>11|-|few|TRBV29-1|TRBJ2-5
TGCAGCGTCGACCGCCAAGAGACCCAGTACTTC
CSVDRQETQYF
>15|TRBD1|many|TRBV11-2|TRBJ2-2
TGTGCCAGCAGCCTGACAGGGACGAACACCGGGGAGCTGTTTTTT
CASSLTGTNTGELFF
>15|-|-|TRBV4-2|TRBJ1-5
TGTGCCAGCAGCCAAGATGGAGGGACTAGTCAGCCCCAGCATTTT
CASSQDGGTSQPQHF
>16|TRBD2|many|TRBV6-6|TRBJ2-1
TGTGCCAGCAGTTACCCGACTAGCGGGAGTTTTAATGAGCAGTTCTTC
CASSYPTSGSFNEQFF
>15|-|-|TRBV11-2|TRBJ2-7
TGTGCCAGCAGCTTAATGACAGGCCCCTCCCACGAGCAGTACTTC
CASSLMTGPSHEQYF
>15|-|-|TRBV7-3|TRBJ2-3
TGTGCCCGCAGCGACGGAAGCCTGGGCAGAGATACGCAGTATTTT
CARSDGSLGRDTQYF
>15|-|-|TRBV5-4|TRBJ2-2
TGTGCCAGCAGCACCGGGACGGAGAACACCGGGGAGCTGTTTTTT
CASSTGTENTGELFF
>17|-|many|TRBV28|TRBJ1-4
TGTGCCAGCAGTTTGACTGGCCAGGGAATAGAGAATGAAAAACTGTTTTTT
CASSLTGQGIENEKLFF
>15|TRBD1|many|TRBV5-8|TRBJ1-5
TGTGCCAGCAGCCAAACCGACAGGGAGGCCCAGCCCCAGCATTTT
CASSQTDREAQPQHF
>15|TRBD1|few|TRBV6-2/TRBV6-3|TRBJ1-5
TGTGCCAGCAGCCCCCGGGACAGGGGATCCCAGCCCCAGCATTTT
CASSPRDRGSQPQHF
>15|-|many|TRBV7-9|TRBJ2-2
TGTGCCAGCAATAGGCAGACCGCGAACACCGGGGAGCTGTTTTTT
CASNRQTANTGELFF
>16|TRBD2|many|TRBV7-9|TRBJ2-7
TGTGCCAGCAGCTCCCCGAGCGCCGGGGGGAGGACCGAGCAGTACTTC
CASSSPSAGGRTEQYF
>13|-|many|TRBV7-9|TRBJ1-5
TGTGCCAGCACAGGCCATCCGATGATGCCCCAGCATTTT
CASTGHPMMPQHF
>13|TRBD2|-|TRBV20-1|TRBJ2-5
TGCAGTGTTAGGAGGCTAGCGGCGGAGACCCAGTACTTC
CSVRRLAAETQYF
>13|-|many|TRBV20-1|TRBJ2-3
TGCAGTGTAAGCCGCGCGAAGGCAGATACGCAGTATTTT
CSVSRAKADTQYF
>17|-|many|TRBV7-2|TRBJ2-3
TGTGCCAGCAGCTTGAGGGGGCGAGCGGGGAATTCAGATACGCAGTATTTT
CASSLRGRAGNSDTQYF
>16|-|many|TRBV6-2/TRBV6-3|TRBJ2-7
TGTGCCAGCACCCCCAGGGGCGGGGGAATTTCCTACGAGCAGTACTTC
CASTPRGGGISYEQYF
>16|-|-|TRBV30|TRBJ2-5
TGTGCCTGGAGAGCCCCCGGCCCAGGGGTCCAAGAGACCCAGTACTTC
CAWRAPGPGVQETQYF